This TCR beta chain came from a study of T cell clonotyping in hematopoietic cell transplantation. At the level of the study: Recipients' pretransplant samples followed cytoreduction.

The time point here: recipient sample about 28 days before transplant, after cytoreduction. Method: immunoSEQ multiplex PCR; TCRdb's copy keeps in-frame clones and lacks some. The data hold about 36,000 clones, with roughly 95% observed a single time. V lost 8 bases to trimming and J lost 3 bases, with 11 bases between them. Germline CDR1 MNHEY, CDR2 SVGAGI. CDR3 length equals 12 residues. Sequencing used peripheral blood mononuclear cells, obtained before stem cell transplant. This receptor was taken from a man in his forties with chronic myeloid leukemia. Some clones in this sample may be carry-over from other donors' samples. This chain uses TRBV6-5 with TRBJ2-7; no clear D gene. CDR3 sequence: CASPPGGYEQYF. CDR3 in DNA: TGTGCCAGCCCCCCGGGCGGCTACGAGCAGTACTTC.